A single sample gave rise to the 17 T cell receptor beta chains below, sequenced in a study of cytomegalovirus exposure and HLA in healthy donors (dated by TCRdb to about 2017). The library was generated by the immunoSEQ multiplex PCR assay. For the multiplex PCR, a mixture combining 60 forward primers for TCR Vbeta segments and 13 reverse primers for TCR Jbeta segments was used. Held by TCRdb, this immuneACCESS table contains in-frame sequences only and omits some clones. Under half of the omission traces to an unresolved V gene where checked; the cause of the rest is unknown. This sample has about 93,000 clones in its table, and 70% to 80% of those were observed once. The top ten hold 0.5% to 0.65% of the sample. Sequenced input: PBMCs. These receptors all come from a man aged 30 to 39 in good health and CMV-seronegative.

This clone was seen just once. V gene TRBV5-6 combines with J gene TRBJ2-1; TRBD1 is a possible D gene (6 bases). Looked up from germline, CDR1 is SGHDT and CDR2 is YYEEEE. V was cut by 3 bases and J by 5 bases, with 15 bases left in between. CDR3 length equals 15 residues. DNA for the CDR3: TGTGCCAGCAGCTCAGGGGTTGGGTTGAACAATGAGCAGTTCTTC. Protein: CASSSGVGLNNEQFF.

V and J are TRBV9 and TRBJ2-7; 11 bases fit TRBD2. Germline CDR1 reads SGDLS; CDR2 reads YYNGEE. The CDR3 has 15 residues. With V trimmed by 1 base and J by 6 bases, 6 bases remained unmatched. CDR3 coding DNA: TGTGCCAGCAGCGTAAGAGGGACTAGCGGCGGCGAGCAGTACTTC. Translation gives CASSVRGTSGGEQYF.

The V call is TRBV6-6, the J call TRBJ2-3, with TRBD2 as a possible D gene (7 bases). Looked up from germline, CDR1 is MNHNY and CDR2 is SVGAGI (reference sequence). The CDR3 consists of 15 residues. Trimming removed 6 bases at V and 1 base at J, with 14 bases between. DNA for the CDR3: TGTGCCAGCAGCCTCGCGGGGGCCGGCACAGATACGCAGTATTTT. As protein: CASSLAGAGTDTQYF.

The chain couples TRBV11-3 to TRBJ1-1, with D maybe TRBD1 (5 bases). Trimming took off 2 bases at V and 1 base at J, with 11 bases between the two ends. Germline V gives CDR1 SGHNT, CDR2 YENEEA. The CDR3 runs to 15 residues. CDR3 loop: CASSLRQGPNTEAFF. The CDR3 nucleotides read TGTGCCAGCAGCTTAAGGCAGGGCCCGAACACTGAAGCTTTCTTT.

The J gene is TRBJ2-1, the V gene TRBV15; D gene unclear. In germline, CDR1 is LNHNV, CDR2 YYDKDF (reference sequence). There are 12 residues in the CDR3. V lost 5 bases to trimming and J lost 9 bases, with 11 bases between them. CDR3 sequence: CATSGLEREQFF. Here the CDR3 DNA reads TGTGCCACCAGCGGCCTAGAGCGTGAGCAGTTCTTC. Full variable domain (missing parts from reference TRBV15 and TRBJ2-1): DAMVIQNPRYQVTQFGKPVTLSCSQTLNHNVMYWYQQKSSQAPKLLFHYYDKDFNNEADTPDNFQSRRPNTSFCFLDIRSPGLGDTAMYLCATSGLEREQFFGPGTRLTVL.

The chain is built from TRBV6-5 and TRBJ2-7; 10 bases agree with TRBD1. Germline loops: CDR1 MNHEY, CDR2 SVGAGI. Trimming at V came to 6 bases and at J to 5 bases, leaving 10 bases not matched to a gene. The CDR3 runs to 15 residues. CDR3 DNA sequence: TGTGCCAGCAGCCGGGGGGACAGGGGATCCCACGAGCAGTACTTC. Amino acid sequence: CASSRGDRGSHEQYF.

J is TRBJ1-1 and V is TRBV2; D ambiguous. This CDR3 has 13 amino acids. The V end lost 7 bases, the J end lost 0 bases, and 9 bases lay between the germline ends. Germline CDR1 is SNHLY and CDR2 is FYNNEI. The CDR3 nucleotides read TGTGCCAGCATTGGGCGCATGAACACTGAAGCTTTCTTT. Translation gives CASIGRMNTEAFF.

This chain joins TRBV5-1 and TRBJ1-5, with 7 bases aligning to TRBD1. J lost 2 bases, V lost 4 bases, and 9 bases had no gene match. Germline assignment: CDR1 SGHRS and CDR2 YFSETQ. This CDR3 is built from 16 residues. DNA for the CDR3: TGCGCCAGCAGCCCAGGAGGGGGCCAGGGCAATCAGCCCCAGCATTTT. Translated: CASSPGGGQGNQPQHF.

The V and J genes are TRBV5-1 and TRBJ1-4, with D maybe TRBD1 (5 bases). Looked up from germline, CDR1 is SGHRS and CDR2 is YFSETQ. V lost 0 bases, J lost 7 bases, and 16 bases lay in between. This CDR3 comprises 16 residues. This CDR3 is CASSLERFDGGEKLFF. CDR3 sequence (DNA): TGCGCCAGCAGCTTGGAAAGGTTTGACGGGGGTGAAAAACTGTTTTTT.

V is TRBV2 and J is TRBJ2-7; 11 nucleotides align to TRBD2. Germline V lookup: CDR1 SNHLY, CDR2 FYNNEI. The V segment lost 4 bases and the J segment 7 bases; nucleotides outside the gene matches: 6. The CDR3 contains 14 residues. CDR3 DNA sequence: TGTGCCAGCAGTGTTAGCGGGAGGGCCTTTGAGCAGTACGTC. Its protein is CASSVSGRAFEQYV.

The V and J genes are TRBV28 and TRBJ2-7, with D tentatively TRBD1 (5 bases). The CDR3 is 12 residues long. The germline V and J ends were trimmed by 7 bases and 7 bases, with 14 bases remaining between them. From germline, CDR1 is MDHEN and CDR2 SYDVKM. CDR3: CASTKNRGEQYV. CDR3 nucleotide sequence: TGTGCCAGCACTAAAAATAGGGGTGAGCAGTACGTC.

This chain links TRBV7-7 with TRBJ2-5, with 7 nucleotides matching TRBD1. The CDR3 extends over 15 amino acids. The V and J ends lost 5 bases and 4 bases, in that order; junction bases with no gene match: 10. CDR1 and CDR2 from the germline V gene are SSHAT and FNYEAQ (reference sequence). DNA for the CDR3: TGTGCCAGCAGCCCCCTCGACAGGGTAGGAGAGACCCAGTACTTC. Amino acid sequence: CASSPLDRVGETQYF.

The chain links TRBV11-3 to TRBJ1-6; D is uncertain. Germline values: CDR1 SGHNT, CDR2 YENEEA. The CDR3 contains 13 residues. V was trimmed by 0 bases and J by 10 bases, leaving 7 bases between them. The CDR3: CASSLDQISPLHF. The DNA for the CDR3 is TGTGCCAGCAGCTTAGATCAGATCTCACCCCTCCACTTT.

V and J are TRBV9 and TRBJ2-3; weak D call: TRBD1 (6 bases). The CDR3 extends over 16 amino acids. Between the trimmed V and J ends, which lost 4 bases and 6 bases, there was a span of 21 bases. CDR1 is SGDLS and CDR2 is YYNGEE in the germline V gene. DNA of the CDR3: TGTGCCAGCAGCCTTCAGAGGGACACCAACGGGGATACGCAGTATTTT. This translates into CASSLQRDTNGDTQYF.

The rearrangement links TRBV28 to TRBJ1-5; D not certain. With 7 bases removed from V and 2 bases from J, the gap between germline ends came to 24 bases. Germline CDR1 is MDHEN and CDR2 is SYDVKM. The CDR3 has 18 amino acids. The CDR3 DNA reads TGTGCCAGCAATCCGGGAGATAATTACCAAAGGGGCAATCAGCCCCAGCATTTT. Protein sequence: CASNPGDNYQRGNQPQHF.

V gene TRBV11-2 combines with J gene TRBJ1-4; D is perhaps TRBD1 (6 bases). The V gene lost 6 bases and the J gene lost 4 bases, with 21 bases spanning the gap. Germline V lookup: CDR1 SGHAT, CDR2 FQNNGV. The CDR3 loop spans 17 amino acids. CDR3 bases: TGTGCCAGCAGAACAGGGCCCGGAAAAAAAGATAATGAAAAACTGTTTTTT. It codes for CASRTGPGKKDNEKLFF.

The chain combines TRBV7-9 with TRBJ2-2; maybe TRBD1 (5 bases). CDR3 length: 12 amino acids. The germline gives CDR1 SEHNR, CDR2 FQNEAQ (reference sequence). The V gene lost 6 bases and the J gene lost 7 bases, with 9 bases spanning the gap. For the CDR3, the DNA is TGTGCCAGCAGTTCAGGGATCGGGGAGCTGTTTTTT. Translation gives CASSSGIGELFF.